A single sample gave rise to the 12 T cell receptor beta chains below, sequenced in a study of CD8 T cells in Susac syndrome. Reverse transcription of about 0.45 to 1 ug RNA was carried out with random hexamers. Using its own MiXCR run on the immunoSEQ multiplex PCR reads, TCRdb lists one record per CDR3 protein. Of 170,000 or so distinct CDR3 sequences listed, roughly 92% are singletons. The specimen was CD4+ T cells from PBMCs. The receptors come from a human donor with multiple sclerosis.

This clonotype was seen only a few times. The chain recombines TRBV28 with TRBJ2-7; 9 bases are a match to TRBD1. This CDR3 contains 14 residues. Losses at the gene ends were 7 bases for V and 3 bases for J; bases not matched to a gene: 7. CDR1 and CDR2 (germline): MDHEN, SYDVKM. CDR3 in amino acids: CASTKWDRDYEQYF. The CDR3 region has the DNA TGTGCCAGCACCAAATGGGACAGGGACTACGAGCAGTACTTC.

The J gene is TRBJ2-7, the V gene TRBV7-2, with D perhaps being TRBD1 or TRBD2 (5 bases each). There are 12 residues in the CDR3. Per germline, CDR1 SGHTA and CDR2 FQGNSA. CDR3 nucleotide sequence: TGTGCAACCGGGACGACCTCCTACGAGCAGTACTTC. Its protein product is CATGTTSYEQYF.

The gene calls are TRBV25-1 and TRBJ2-3, with 12 bases matching TRBD2. Germline V gives CDR1 MGHDK, CDR2 SYGVNS. V lost 3 bases, J lost 3 bases, and 4 bases stayed unmatched. The CDR3 length is 16 residues. The CDR3 DNA reads as TGTGCCAGCAGTGATACGACTAGCGGGAGTACAGATACGCAGTATTTT. This sequence encodes CASSDTTSGSTDTQYF.

The CDR3 sequence is CASSQGQGADTQYF. In nucleotides, the CDR3 is TGTGCCAGCAGCCAGGGACAGGGGGCAGATACGCAGTATTTT. The V call is TRBV5-4, the J call TRBJ2-3; TRBD1 aligns across 11 bases. The CDR3 has 14 amino acids. CDR1 and CDR2 (germline): SGHNT, YYREEE (reference sequence). V was clipped by 4 bases and J by 4 bases; unmatched bases: 2.

The chain joins TRBV24-1 to TRBJ2-7; D may be TRBD1 (5 bases). Germline loops: CDR1 KGHDR, CDR2 SFDVKD. The CDR3 extends over 14 amino acids. Between the trimmed V and J ends, which lost 3 bases and 0 bases, there was a span of 8 bases. This CDR3 is CATSDQDTSYEQYF. CDR3 in DNA: TGTGCCACCAGTGATCAGGACACCTCCTACGAGCAGTACTTC.

The V gene is TRBV30, the J gene TRBJ1-2, with D perhaps TRBD1 (5 bases). Germline CDR1 is GTSNPN and CDR2 is SVGIG (reference sequence). Trimming removed 1 base from V and 8 bases from J, with 8 bases in between. The CDR3 runs to 11 residues. The DNA of the CDR3 is TGTGCCTGGAGTGCAGGGTACGGCTACACCTTC. The encoded protein is CAWSAGYGYTF.

The chain links TRBV10-3 to TRBJ1-1; D may be TRBD1 (6 bases). Deletions cut 4 bases from V and 7 bases from J, with 13 bases between. CDR3 length: 13 amino acids. The germline V gene encodes CDR1 ENHRY and CDR2 SYGVKD. This CDR3 is CAISAQGRGEAFF. The DNA of the CDR3 is TGTGCCATCAGTGCCCAGGGGAGGGGTGAAGCTTTCTTT.

This sequence joins TRBV5-1 and TRBJ2-1, with 9 bases lining up with TRBD2. The CDR3 extends over 15 amino acids. In germline, CDR1 is SGHRS, CDR2 YFSETQ. Trimming removed 4 bases from V and 4 bases from J; junction bases left unmatched: 6. The CDR3 spells CASSLGGGVYNEQFF. CDR3 nucleotides: TGCGCCAGCAGCCTTGGCGGGGGGGTTTACAATGAGCAGTTCTTC.

The chain has TRBV7-2 and TRBJ1-4; D is possibly TRBD1 (5 bases). Between the trimmed V and J ends, which lost 5 bases and 3 bases, there was a span of 10 bases. Per the germline V gene, CDR1 is SGHTA and CDR2 is FQGNSA. CDR3 length equals 14 residues. This CDR3 reads CASSPPGANEKLFF. CDR3 DNA sequence: TGTGCCAGCAGCCCACCGGGGGCTAATGAAAAACTGTTTTTT.

The V gene is TRBV5-1, the J gene TRBJ2-6, with D maybe TRBD2 (6 bases). The germline V gene encodes CDR1 SGHRS and CDR2 YFSETQ. CDR3 size: 18 residues. The V end was cut by 4 bases, the J end by 8 bases, with 25 bases between. CDR3 DNA: TGCGCCAGCAGCCCTCGAGGTAGCGGTCAGGTGGGGACCAACGTCCTGACTTTC. As protein: CASSPRGSGQVGTNVLTF.

This clonotype was picked up one time. The chain combines TRBV21-1 with TRBJ2-4. TRBV21-1 is termed a pseudogene. This CDR3 spans 14 amino acids. Here the CDR3 reads CASSKPQTKNIQYF. The DNA for the CDR3 is TGTGCCAGCAGCAAACCCCAGACCAAAAACATTCAGTACTTC.

The CDR3 coding sequence is TGTGCCAGCAGCCAAGATCTCCCGGATACGCAGTATTTT. This encodes CASSQDLPDTQYF. This sequence joins TRBV3-1 and TRBJ2-3; D is unresolved. The CDR3 consists of 13 residues. Per germline, CDR1 LGHDT and CDR2 YNNKEL (reference sequence). Trimming pared 0 bases from V and 6 bases from J, leaving 7 bases between.